This is a list of T cell receptor beta chains from one sample in a study of CD8 T cells in Susac syndrome. TCRdb called the immunoSEQ multiplex PCR reads again in MiXCR, with one record for every CDR3 protein. The table includes over 350,000 distinct CDR3 sequences, approximately 89% detected once. Source material: CD8+ T cells from PBMCs. Every receptor here comes from a human donor with multiple sclerosis. Both conserved end residues are trimmed from each CDR3.

>10|TRBV29-1
SARGLGTEAF
>10|TRBV27
ASRQGANEQY
>15|TRBV12-3/TRBV12-4
ASSLGAGGRTSWEQF
>12|TRBV4-1
ASISPGSTDTQY
>13|TRBV27
ASSAFSGRTDTQY
>13|TRBV4-1
ASSFPGGVNTEAF
>13|TRBV11-2
ASSLEAAVNTEAF
>12|TRBV19
ASSINGEYYGYT
>10|TRBV4-2
ASSQAGTSGL
>10|TRBV27
ASRTGGVGAF
>14|TRBV2
ASRESLAGGYEKLF
>15|TRBV6-5
ASSYRLAGVSSYEQY
>11|TRBV19
ASSSTGWNEQF